The next 26 T cell receptor beta chains were all read from a single sample in a study of low-dose radiotherapy and immunotherapy resistance in tumors. Time point of the sample: after trial treatment. The treatment denotes: LDRT plus nivolumab, ipilimumab, low-dose cyclophosphamide and aspirin (RACIN trial). Gene-specific TRAV and TRBV primers were used for first-strand cDNA, covering alpha and beta chains. Amplification of TCRs used a constant-region primer and V-primer adapter for about 18 PCR cycles. TCRdb recomputed calls from the reads with MiXCR, one row per CDR3 protein. The data show about 100,000 distinct CDR3 sequences, 20% to 25% seen once. The sample here was PBMCs, taken after low-dose radiotherapy plus immunotherapy. The receptors derive from a male donor with prostate cancer.

Points on this clonotype: The limits of the CDR3 on the DNA are not certain, so only TCRdb's listed CDR3 is given. The chain employs TRBV5-6 and TRBJ2-2; the table's D call of TRBD1 was not tested on the DNA. The CDR3 spans 16 residues, counting both ends. CDR1 SGHDT and CDR2 YYEEEE come from the germline V gene. The CDR3 is CASSLTGQYTGELFFF.

This clonotype came up many times. The chain recombines TRBV3-1 with TRBJ2-7; possible D gene TRBD2, 5 bases. Trimming took off 4 bases at V and 3 bases at J, with 16 bases between the two ends. Germline CDR1 LGHDT, CDR2 YNNKEL (reference sequence). The CDR3 consists of 15 residues. CDR3 nucleotide sequence: TGTGCCAGCAGCCCGGGGATAGGGTCGCACTACGAGCAGTACTTC. As protein: CASSPGIGSHYEQYF.

This clonotype was counted a few times. This chain connects TRBV5-1 to TRBJ2-5; 9 bases are a match to TRBD1. The CDR3 is made up of 15 amino acids. J lost 5 bases, V lost 4 bases, and 9 bases had no gene match. Looked up from germline, CDR1 is SGHRS and CDR2 is YFSETQ. CDR3 in amino acids: CASSGGDRDFETQYF. CDR3 nucleotides: TGCGCCAGCAGCGGGGGGGACAGGGATTTCGAGACCCAGTACTTC. Filled out from reference TRBV5-1 and TRBJ2-5, the complete variable domain reads KAGVTQTPRYLIKTRGQQVTLSCSPISGHRSVSWYQQTPGQGLQFLFEYFSETQRNKGNFPGRFSGRQFSNSRSEMNVSTLELGDSALYLCASSGGDRDFETQYFGPGTRLLVL.

This clonotype was counted at least ten times. The rearrangement uses TRBV18 and TRBJ2-7; 10 bases align to TRBD2. The CDR3 totals 17 residues. Germline V gives CDR1 KGHSH, CDR2 LQKENI. Trimming removed 1 base from V and 7 bases from J; junction bases left unmatched: 13. The CDR3 coding sequence is TGTGCCAGCTCACCACGGCGAGCGGGGGGGCAGATGAGGGAGCAGTACTTC. Translated, it gives CASSPRRAGGQMREQYF.

This clonotype was recorded many times. The chain recombines TRBV5-1 with TRBJ1-1; no firm D call. The length of the CDR3 is 11 residues. In germline, CDR1 is SGHRS, CDR2 YFSETQ. Deletions cut 4 bases from V and 8 bases from J, with 9 bases between. The CDR3 reads CASSHGGEAFF. CDR3 in DNA: TGCGCCAGCAGCCATGGCGGGGAAGCTTTCTTT.

Ten or more counts support this clonotype. Here the CDR3 DNA reads TGTGCCAGCAGCCCTACCGGGACAGGGCCCTACGAGCAGTACTTC. This gives the protein CASSPTGTGPYEQYF. The V and J genes are TRBV13 and TRBJ2-7; TRBD1 matches 9 bases. The ends lost 5 bases at V and 2 bases at J; junction bases unmatched: 7. The CDR3 covers 15 residues. Germline V CDR1 and CDR2: PRHDT, FYEKMQ (reference sequence).

The chain employs TRBV28 and TRBJ2-1, with D possibly being TRBD1 (7 bases). V was clipped by 6 bases and J by 2 bases, with 11 bases between them. This CDR3 has 14 residues. CDR1 and CDR2 (germline): MDHEN, SYDVKM. CDR3 residues: CASRAGQTYNEQFF. In DNA form, the CDR3 reads TGTGCCAGCAGGGCGGGACAGACCTACAATGAGCAGTTCTTC.

With respect to this clonotype: This clone may be a read error of a much larger clone one base away. The gene calls are TRBV30 and TRBJ2-5; D is undetermined. The germline V gene has CDR1 GTSNPN and CDR2 SVGIG (reference sequence). The CDR3 length is 13 residues. For the CDR3, the DNA is TGTGCCCGGAGTGTAGGGCCCGGGGAGACCCAGTACTTC. It yields the protein CARSVGPGETQYF.

This clonotype was seen more than once but under ten times. V and J are TRBV6-2 or TRBV6-3 and TRBJ2-7; D is undetermined. CDR1 is MNHEY, CDR2 SVGEGT, per germline. The CDR3 loop spans 11 amino acids. V was cut by 2 bases and J by 3 bases, with 2 bases left in between. CDR3 DNA: TGTGCCAGCAGTTACAACTACGAGCAGTACTTC. The encoded protein is CASSYNYEQYF.

The gene calls are TRBV4-1 and TRBJ2-3; a weak D match, TRBD2 (6 bases). The CDR3 consists of 15 residues. Germline lookup yields CDR1 MGHRA and CDR2 YSYEKL. V lost 1 base to trimming and J lost 2 bases, with 10 bases between them. The CDR3 DNA reads as TGCGCCAGCAGCCAAGGGGCTAGCGTCACAGATACGCAGTATTTT. Its protein is CASSQGASVTDTQYF.

This clonotype has ten or more counts. The CDR3 nucleotides read TGTGCCAGCAGCAAGACAGGGGAAGCTTTCTTT. It codes for CASSKTGEAFF. The rearrangement links TRBV7-9 to TRBJ1-1; 7 bases line up with TRBD1. In germline, CDR1 is SEHNR, CDR2 FQNEAQ (reference sequence). Germline trimming cut 5 bases from V and 8 bases from J; bases unmatched to any gene: 2. The CDR3 length is 11 residues.

This clonotype was detected ten times or more. The chain recombines TRBV20-1 with TRBJ1-6, with a tentative D call TRBD1 (5 bases). Trimming pared 2 bases from V and 0 bases from J, leaving 11 bases between. This CDR3 has 16 residues. The germline V gene encodes CDR1 DFQATT and CDR2 SNEGSKA (reference sequence). CDR3 in amino acids: CSARTGESSYNSPLHF. The CDR3 DNA reads as TGCAGTGCTAGAACGGGGGAGAGCTCCTATAATTCACCCCTCCACTTT.

A remark on this clonotype: A far larger clone lies a single base away; this is likely a read error. The V call is TRBV7-6, the J call TRBJ1-2, with 8 bases aligning to TRBD1. The J segment lost 0 bases and the V segment lost 4 bases, leaving 4 bases of the junction unmatched. This CDR3 contains 15 residues. Looked up from germline, CDR1 is SGHVS and CDR2 is FNYEAQ. In DNA, the CDR3 is TGTGCCAGCAGCTCATCCAGGGGGCCTAACTATGGCTACACCTTC. The encoded protein is CASSSSRGPNYGYTF.

The sample holds many counts of this clonotype. The chain is built from TRBV2 and TRBJ2-7, with D possibly TRBD2 on 6 matching bases. Trimming took 3 bases from V and 3 from J, leaving 9 bases between them. The CDR3 has 13 amino acids. Germline V CDR1 and CDR2: SNHLY, FYNNEI. The CDR3 protein is CASSDVGSYEQYF. In nucleotides, the CDR3 is TGTGCCAGCAGTGACGTCGGGAGCTACGAGCAGTACTTC.

This clonotype was detected many times. The chain combines TRBV28 with TRBJ2-3; a possible D gene is TRBD1 (6 bases). Germline CDR1 MDHEN, CDR2 SYDVKM. The V and J ends lost 4 bases and 4 bases respectively, with 9 bases between them. The length of the CDR3 is 13 residues. The CDR3 sequence is CASSSPGADTQYF. For the CDR3, the DNA is TGTGCCAGCAGTTCCCCAGGGGCAGATACGCAGTATTTT. The full variable domain, rest sourced from reference TRBV28 and TRBJ2-3, is DVKVTQSSRYLVKRTGEKVFLECVQDMDHENMFWYRQDPGLGLRLIYFSYDVKMKEKGDIPEGYSVSREKKERFSLILESASTNQTSMYLCASSSPGADTQYFGPGTRLTVL.

This clonotype has a count of ten or more. The genes are TRBV2 and TRBJ2-3, with 9 bases matching TRBD2. The junction had 8 bases not matched to a gene; V was cut back by 6 bases and J by 4 bases. Germline CDR1 is SNHLY and CDR2 is FYNNEI. The CDR3 loop spans 15 amino acids. Written as DNA, the CDR3 is TGTGCCAGCAGCCCCGGGACTAGCTACGCAGATACGCAGTATTTT. Translated, it gives CASSPGTSYADTQYF.

As concerns this clonotype: This clone may be a read error of a much larger clone one base away. The rearrangement uses TRBV6-5 and TRBJ2-2; D not certain. Between the trimmed V and J ends, which lost 1 base and 1 base, there was a span of 1 base. This CDR3 has 13 amino acids. Germline assignment: CDR1 MNHEY and CDR2 SVGAGI. CDR3 in amino acids: CASSYWNTGELFF. The CDR3 DNA sequence: TGTGCCAGCAGTTACTGGAACACCGGGGAGCTGTTTTTT.

This clonotype has a count of ten or more. The genes are TRBV12-3 or TRBV12-4 and TRBJ2-2; D ambiguous. Between the trimmed V and J ends, which lost 4 bases and 5 bases, there was a span of 14 bases. This CDR3 has 15 amino acids. CDR3 bases: TGTGCCAGCAGTTCAAGCCCGGTTGGAACCGGGGAGCTGTTTTTT. It specifies CASSSSPVGTGELFF.

This clonotype was counted ten times or more. This chain connects TRBV15 to TRBJ2-7, with D unclear. V was cut by 2 bases and J by 0 bases, with 5 bases left in between. In germline, CDR1 is LNHNV, CDR2 YYDKDF (reference sequence). The CDR3 runs 13 residues. The CDR3 nucleotides read TGTGCCACCAGCAGACTGGACTCCTACGAGCAGTACTTC. Its translation is CATSRLDSYEQYF.

This chain joins TRBV4-3 and TRBJ2-2; TRBD2 might be the D (6 bases). The V end lost 4 bases, the J end lost 6 bases, and 12 bases lay between the germline ends. CDR1 LGHNA and CDR2 YSLEER come from the germline V gene. The CDR3 consists of 14 residues. As DNA, the CDR3 is TGCGCCAGCAGCCTAAGAGGAGGGGCCGGGGAGCTGTTTTTT. As protein: CASSLRGGAGELFF.

This clonotype was seen a few times. The rearrangement joins TRBV7-2 to TRBJ2-2; D is ambiguous. V lost 4 bases and J lost 0, with 9 bases in between. The CDR3 loop spans 15 amino acids. Per the germline V gene, CDR1 is SGHTA and CDR2 is FQGNSA. The CDR3 DNA follows: TGTGCCAGCAGCTCTAGTCTACCGAACACCGGGGAGCTGTTTTTT. This translates into CASSSSLPNTGELFF.

This clonotype was detected only a few times. CDR3 sequence: CASSATGGKNEQYF. The CDR3 DNA follows: TGTGCCAGCAGTGCGACAGGGGGCAAAAACGAGCAGTACTTC. The chain combines TRBV12-3 or TRBV12-4 with TRBJ2-7; TRBD1 aligns across 10 bases. V shed 5 bases, J shed 5 bases, and the junction held 6 bases outside the gene matches. The CDR3 is 14 residues long.

This clonotype was seen ten or more times. The chain uses TRBV4-2 and TRBJ2-2, with TRBD2 matching over 15 bases. The V gene end was trimmed by 0 bases and the J gene end by 4 bases; junction bases not matched to a gene: 9. Germline V gene lookup returns CDR1 LGHNA and CDR2 YNFKEQ. CDR3 length: 20 residues. The CDR3 here is CASSQDPGLAGGPTTGELFF. The CDR3, as DNA: TGTGCCAGCAGCCAAGATCCAGGACTAGCGGGGGGGCCGACCACCGGGGAGCTGTTTTTT.

This clonotype was detected ten times or more. The rearrangement uses TRBV3-1 and TRBJ2-3, with D hard to call. V was clipped by 4 bases and J by 6 bases, with 17 bases between them. Germline CDR1 is LGHDT and CDR2 is YNNKEL (reference sequence). The length of the CDR3 is 15 residues. CDR3: CASSLSRTGGDTQYF. The DNA for the CDR3 is TGTGCCAGCAGCCTTTCAAGGACCGGCGGCGATACGCAGTATTTT.

At least ten counts were recorded for this clonotype. The V call is TRBV4-2, the J call TRBJ2-7, with D unclear. There are 14 residues in the CDR3. CDR1 LGHNA and CDR2 YNFKEQ come from the germline V gene. V was pared by 1 base and J by 2 bases, with 9 bases between. The CDR3, as DNA: TGTGCCAGCAGCCAAGGATGGCCCCCCTACGAGCAGTACTTC. It yields the protein CASSQGWPPYEQYF.

The chain couples TRBV29-1 to TRBJ2-5, with D possibly being TRBD1 (5 bases). Trimming removed 5 bases at V and 0 bases at J, with 16 bases between. From germline, CDR1 is SQVTM and CDR2 ANQGSEA. The CDR3 extends over 15 amino acids. CDR3 amino acids: CSVLLVTGNQETQYF. DNA of the CDR3: TGCAGCGTTCTCCTCGTCACAGGCAACCAAGAGACCCAGTACTTC.